The entry below describes one T cell receptor (beta chain). What it binds is not known. The sample comes from a study of T cell responses to AZD1222 COVID-19 vaccine. Broader study findings: Females made up more of the donors, who were largely white British, and clonal diversity may have come out too low.

TCRdb's table, derived via immunoSEQ multiplex PCR, lists solely in-frame clones and lacks some. The sample carries about 180,000 clones, approximately 90% recorded once. The V gene's germline CDR1 is MNHEY and CDR2 SMNVEV (reference sequence). The CDR3 runs to 16 residues. The germline V and J ends were trimmed by 3 bases and 0 bases, with 15 bases remaining between them. This receptor was obtained from an adult who received the AZD1222 COVID-19 vaccine. The sequences come from peripheral blood, collected 28 days after the second AZD1222 dose. J is TRBJ2-7 and V is TRBV27, with D unresolved. The CDR3 reads CASSLTLGQSSYEQYF. The CDR3 coding sequence is TGTGCCAGCAGTTTGACTCTGGGCCAATCCTCCTACGAGCAGTACTTC.